The entry below describes one T cell receptor (beta chain). Its specificity is not known. This entry comes from a study of T-cell memory formation after mild COVID-19. Overall study findings and caveats: The appearance of some responding clones in pre-infection memory suggested that cross-reactive memory joined.

This CDR3 region has 14 residues. V dropped 1 base and J dropped 6 bases, with 13 bases sitting between them. Looked up from germline, CDR1 is SGHKS and CDR2 is YYEKEE (reference sequence). TCRdb reprocessed the 5' RACE reads with MiXCR, giving one entry per CDR3 protein. The sample includes about 160,000 distinct CDR3 sequences, roughly 28% seen only once; the top ten take 12%. Sequencing was carried out using PBMCs or a T cell subset sorted from them (not recorded which). The rearrangement uses TRBV5-5 and TRBJ1-2; weak D call: TRBD1 (5 bases). The clonotype originates from an adult woman who had mild COVID-19 (a few samples of this study predate the infection). Cell type and time point are not known. Written as DNA, the CDR3 is TGTGCCAGCAGCTTGTGGCAGGGATTCGATGGCTACACCTTC. Amino acid sequence: CASSLWQGFDGYTF.